These T cell receptor beta chains were read from a single sample in a study of cytomegalovirus exposure and HLA in healthy donors. The data were produced by immunoSEQ multiplex PCR, yet TCRdb's version contains in-frame clones alone and is incomplete. This table has about 150,000 clones, 85% appearing once. Sequencing was performed on PBMCs. The origin of the receptors is a boy aged 2 to 10 in good health and CMV-seronegative. The CDR3 runs from the conserved cysteine through the conserved F or W. A D gene is named only where the DNA matches it firmly. Size tells how often a clone was seen (once, few, many) or the class of an expanded clone, and some rows leave it out.

CDR3aa: CSSSLDSSYEQYF
CDR3nt: TGTTCCAGCAGCTTAGACAGCTCCTACGAGCAGTACTTC
j_gene: TRBJ2-7
abundance: -
d_gene: -
v_gene: TRBV7-9

CDR3aa: CSVARTGELFF
CDR3nt: TGCAGCGTTGCGAGGACCGGGGAGCTGTTTTTT
j_gene: TRBJ2-2
abundance: -
d_gene: -
v_gene: TRBV29-1

CDR3aa: CASSEWGQDFGTDTQYF
CDR3nt: TGTGCCAGCAGTGAATGGGGACAGGACTTCGGGACAGATACGCAGTATTTT
j_gene: TRBJ2-3
abundance: -
d_gene: TRBD1
v_gene: TRBV6-1

CDR3aa: CASSEAPRAGYTF
CDR3nt: TGTGCCAGCAGTGAAGCGCCTAGAGCTGGCTACACCTTC
j_gene: TRBJ1-2
abundance: -
d_gene: -
v_gene: TRBV2

CDR3aa: CSVGGGNEQFF
CDR3nt: TGCAGCGTTGGGGGAGGCAATGAGCAGTTCTTC
j_gene: TRBJ2-1
abundance: -
d_gene: -
v_gene: TRBV29-1

CDR3aa: CASSRSQDRRSYEQYF
CDR3nt: TGTGCCAGCAGTCGGTCCCAGGACAGGCGCTCCTACGAGCAGTACTTC
j_gene: TRBJ2-7
abundance: -
d_gene: TRBD1
v_gene: TRBV27

CDR3aa: CASRFPLRQGVKAGANVLTF
CDR3nt: TGTGCCAGCAGGTTCCCCCTTAGACAGGGAGTGAAGGCCGGGGCCAACGTCCTGACTTTC
j_gene: TRBJ2-6
abundance: few
d_gene: -
v_gene: TRBV21-1

CDR3aa: CASSRTVHNYGYTF
CDR3nt: TGCGCCAGCAGCCGGACAGTACATAACTATGGCTACACCTTC
j_gene: TRBJ1-2
abundance: once
d_gene: -
v_gene: TRBV5-1

CDR3aa: CASSFGGVVRDTQYF
CDR3nt: TGTGCCAGCAGTTTTGGAGGGGTGGTAAGAGATACGCAGTATTTT
j_gene: TRBJ2-3
abundance: -
d_gene: -
v_gene: TRBV27

CDR3aa: CASSSRPTEAFF
CDR3nt: TGTGCCAGCAGTTCCAGGCCCACTGAAGCTTTCTTT
j_gene: TRBJ1-1
abundance: -
d_gene: -
v_gene: TRBV27

CDR3aa: CASSLGPQGDQPQHF
CDR3nt: TGTGCCAGTAGCCTAGGACCCCAGGGGGATCAGCCCCAGCATTTT
j_gene: TRBJ1-5
abundance: -
d_gene: TRBD1
v_gene: TRBV19

CDR3aa: CASARANYTF
CDR3nt: TGTGCCAGCGCGCGGGCTAACTACACCTTC
j_gene: TRBJ1-2
abundance: -
d_gene: -
v_gene: TRBV6-1

CDR3aa: CASSSRGALGDTQYF
CDR3nt: TGTGCCAGCAGTAGCAGGGGGGCCCTTGGGGATACGCAGTATTTT
j_gene: TRBJ2-3
abundance: few
d_gene: -
v_gene: TRBV2

CDR3aa: CASSTGTYNEQFF
CDR3nt: TGTGCCAGTTCGACAGGGACCTACAATGAGCAGTTCTTC
j_gene: TRBJ2-1
abundance: few
d_gene: TRBD1
v_gene: TRBV2

CDR3aa: CSAGGQGINEKLFF
CDR3nt: TGCAGCGCCGGGGGACAGGGGATAAATGAAAAACTGTTTTTT
j_gene: TRBJ1-4
abundance: -
d_gene: TRBD1
v_gene: TRBV29-1

CDR3aa: CASRGILGGTNEKLFF
CDR3nt: TGTGCCAGCAGGGGTATCCTGGGGGGAACTAATGAAAAACTGTTTTTT
j_gene: TRBJ1-4
abundance: -
d_gene: -
v_gene: TRBV11-2

CDR3aa: CASSEWGGRSAFF
CDR3nt: TGTGCCAGCAGTGAATGGGGGGGGCGCTCAGCTTTCTTT
j_gene: TRBJ1-1
abundance: -
d_gene: -
v_gene: TRBV25-1

CDR3aa: CASSEASSTDTQYF
CDR3nt: TGTGCCAGCAGTGAAGCGTCCAGCACAGATACGCAGTATTTT
j_gene: TRBJ2-3
abundance: once
d_gene: -
v_gene: TRBV6-4

CDR3aa: CASSKGPDSLGYGYTF
CDR3nt: TGTGCCAGCAGCAAAGGCCCTGACAGTTTAGGCTATGGCTACACCTTC
j_gene: TRBJ1-2
abundance: -
d_gene: -
v_gene: TRBV21-1

CDR3aa: CASSPGGTAEAFF
CDR3nt: TGTGCCAGCTCACCGGGGGGGACTGCCGAAGCTTTCTTT
j_gene: TRBJ1-1
abundance: once
d_gene: -
v_gene: TRBV18

CDR3aa: CASSLVRGTYNEQFF
CDR3nt: TGTGCCAGCAGCTTAGTCCGGGGGACCTACAATGAGCAGTTCTTC
j_gene: TRBJ2-1
abundance: -
d_gene: -
v_gene: TRBV7-2

CDR3aa: CASSGPGWETQYF
CDR3nt: TGTGCCAGCAGTGGCCCGGGTTGGGAGACCCAGTACTTC
j_gene: TRBJ2-5
abundance: few
d_gene: -
v_gene: TRBV6-1

CDR3aa: CASSLTGGTFTEAFF
CDR3nt: TGTGCCAGCAGCTTGACAGGGGGCACGTTCACTGAAGCTTTCTTT
j_gene: TRBJ1-1
abundance: -
d_gene: TRBD1
v_gene: TRBV7-6

CDR3aa: CASSLFGAGEEGYTF
CDR3nt: TGTGCCAGCAGTTTATTCGGGGCGGGGGAAGAGGGCTACACCTTC
j_gene: TRBJ1-2
abundance: few
d_gene: -
v_gene: TRBV28